This T cell receptor (beta chain) was captured by sequencing in a study of T cells in localized non-small cell lung cancer. The protocol was immunoSEQ multiplex PCR, while the TCRdb copy is restricted to in-frame clones and leaves out a portion. This sample carries fewer than 25,000 clones, roughly 90% of them seen once, and the ten largest clones take 13% to 15%. This CDR3 is built from 18 residues. Trimming took 1 base from V and 4 from J; bases not matched to a gene: 10. The V gene's germline CDR1 is SGHTA and CDR2 FQGNSA. The chain couples TRBV7-2 to TRBJ1-1; 12 positions agree with TRBD1. The sequencing used peripheral blood, collected before any cancer treatment. This sequence was found in a man aged 35-75 years with stage III squamous cell lung carcinoma. The CDR3, as DNA: TGTGCCAGCAGCTTAGTTCGTCGGGACAGGGGGCGCCGCACTGAAGCTTTCTTT. Its translation is CASSLVRRDRGRRTEAFF.